A selection of T cell receptor beta chains follows, all from one sample in a study of cytomegalovirus exposure and HLA in healthy donors. Profiled with immunoSEQ multiplex PCR; TCRdb holds only in-frame clones, not every one. The table shows over 200,000 clones, with around 78% occurring only once. Sequenced: PBMCs. The receptors derive from a woman between 18 and 30 years old in good health and CMV-seronegative. Both conserved end residues are part of each CDR3. A D gene is named only where the DNA matches it firmly. Size is stated for part of the rows, as once, few or many counts, or as a class when the clone is expanded.

J: TRBJ2-5
size: .
D: TRBD2
V: TRBV30
DNA: TGTGCCTGGAGCCTAGGGACGGGACTAGCGGGAGGGCGGGAGACCCAGTACTTC
CDR3: CAWSLGTGLAGGRETQYF

J: TRBJ1-6
size: .
D: .
V: TRBV19
DNA: TGTGCCAGTACCCTTGAGGTGAAGAATTCACCCCTCCACTTT
CDR3: CASTLEVKNSPLHF

J: TRBJ1-2
size: once
D: .
V: TRBV30
DNA: TGTGCCTGGAGCCCAGGGAGCTATGGCTACACCTTC
CDR3: CAWSPGSYGYTF

J: TRBJ2-5
size: .
D: .
V: TRBV11-2
DNA: TGTGCCAGCAACGCAGGGGGGCAGGAGACCCAGTACTTC
CDR3: CASNAGGQETQYF

J: TRBJ2-7
size: .
D: TRBD1
V: TRBV19
DNA: TGTGCCAGTAGTTGGGGGCCGGGACAGCTTTCCGAGCAGTACTTC
CDR3: CASSWGPGQLSEQYF

J: TRBJ2-7
size: .
D: .
V: TRBV13
DNA: TGTGCCAGCAGCTTCTCTACCCGACTGCACGAGCAGTACTTC
CDR3: CASSFSTRLHEQYF

J: TRBJ2-2
size: .
D: .
V: TRBV10-3
DNA: TGTGCCATCAGTAACAGGGTGGCCGGGGAGCTGTTTTTT
CDR3: CAISNRVAGELFF

J: TRBJ2-1
size: few
D: .
V: TRBV2
DNA: TGTGCCAGCAGTGAGGACTCCAGGGAGTTCTTC
CDR3: CASSEDSREFF

J: TRBJ1-4
size: .
D: .
V: TRBV4-1
DNA: TGCGCCAGCAGCCACTTATACGCAACTAATGAAAAACTGTTTTTT
CDR3: CASSHLYATNEKLFF

J: TRBJ2-7
size: .
D: TRBD2
V: TRBV28
DNA: TGTGCCAGCACCACCGCGGGAACTAGCGGGAGGGCGGGCGAGCAGTACTTC
CDR3: CASTTAGTSGRAGEQYF

J: TRBJ1-2
size: few
D: .
V: TRBV15
DNA: TGTGCCACCAGCAGACAGGGCTATGGCTACACCTTC
CDR3: CATSRQGYGYTF

J: TRBJ1-3
size: .
D: TRBD1
V: TRBV27
DNA: TGTGCCAGCAGCACAGGGGGTGGAAACACCATATATTTT
CDR3: CASSTGGGNTIYF

J: TRBJ2-7
size: .
D: .
V: TRBV2
DNA: TGTGCCAGCAAGGGAGGGACAGCAACCTACGAGCAGTACTTC
CDR3: CASKGGTATYEQYF

J: TRBJ2-1
size: few
D: TRBD1
V: TRBV19
DNA: TGTGCCAGTAGTATCCGACAGGGGGCCGGGAATGAGCAGTTCTTC
CDR3: CASSIRQGAGNEQFF

J: TRBJ1-2
size: .
D: .
V: TRBV6-1
DNA: TGTGCCAGCAGTGAAGCTGACCGCGCAGGCCCTTATGGCTACACCTTC
CDR3: CASSEADRAGPYGYTF

J: TRBJ1-6
size: .
D: .
V: TRBV9
DNA: TGTGCCAGCAGCGTAGCTGGGTCCTATAATTCACCCCTCCACTTT
CDR3: CASSVAGSYNSPLHF

J: TRBJ1-4
size: once
D: .
V: TRBV5-4
DNA: TGTGCCAGCAGCCATAGGGCGATGGGGGAAAAACTGTTTTTT
CDR3: CASSHRAMGEKLFF

J: TRBJ1-2
size: once
D: .
V: TRBV9
DNA: TGTGCCAGCAGCCCGATTCATGGCTACACCTTC
CDR3: CASSPIHGYTF

J: TRBJ1-3
size: .
D: .
V: TRBV10-2
DNA: TGCGCCAGCAGTGAAACAGGGATCTCTGGAAACACCATATATTTT
CDR3: CASSETGISGNTIYF

J: TRBJ2-1
size: .
D: .
V: TRBV6-6
DNA: TGTGCCAGCACGGAGGGGGGGAATGAGCAGTTCTTC
CDR3: CASTEGGNEQFF

J: TRBJ1-1
size: .
D: .
V: TRBV18
DNA: TGTGCCAGCTCACGAGCTCCGGGGACTGAAGCTTTCTTT
CDR3: CASSRAPGTEAFF

J: TRBJ2-7
size: once
D: .
V: TRBV5-6
DNA: TGTGCCAGCAGCCCGGGCCCTATCTCCTACGAGCAGTACTTC
CDR3: CASSPGPISYEQYF

J: TRBJ1-1
size: .
D: .
V: TRBV5-8
DNA: TGTGCCAGCAGTCGAACAGGGCTTGTAAGTATGAACACTGAAGCTTTCTTT
CDR3: CASSRTGLVSMNTEAFF

J: TRBJ2-1
size: .
D: .
V: TRBV10-3
DNA: TGTGCCATCAGTGGGGGTAGTACTGAGCAGTTCTTC
CDR3: CAISGGSTEQFF